This T cell receptor (beta chain) is drawn from a study of blood T cell repertoires in COVID-19. Clones were read by immunoSEQ multiplex PCR, and TCRdb kept only the in-frame ones, dropping some. The data hold 150,000 to 200,000 clones, with more than 65% observed a single time. Losses at the gene ends were 0 bases for V and 1 base for J; bases not matched to a gene: 3. Germline V gene sequence: CDR1 MGHRA, CDR2 YSYEKL. The CDR3 consists of 16 residues. Cohorts were assigned according to the clinical history that participants reported. The chain joins TRBV4-1 to TRBJ2-7, with TRBD2 matching 10 bases. Sequencing was performed on PBMCs or T cells enriched from blood (not recorded which). The sequence was collected from a man aged 50 or older who had recovered from COVID-19. The CDR3 loop is CASSQEASGSSYEQYF. As DNA, the CDR3 is TGCGCCAGCAGCCAAGAAGCTAGCGGGAGTTCCTACGAGCAGTACTTC.